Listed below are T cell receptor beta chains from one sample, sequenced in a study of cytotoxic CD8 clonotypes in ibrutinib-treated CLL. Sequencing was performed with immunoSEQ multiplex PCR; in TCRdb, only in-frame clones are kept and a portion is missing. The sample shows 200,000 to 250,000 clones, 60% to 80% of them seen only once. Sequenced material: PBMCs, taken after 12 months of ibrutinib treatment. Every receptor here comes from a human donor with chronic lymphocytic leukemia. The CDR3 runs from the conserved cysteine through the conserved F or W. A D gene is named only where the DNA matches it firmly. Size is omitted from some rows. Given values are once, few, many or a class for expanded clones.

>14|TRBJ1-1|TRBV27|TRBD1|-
CASSFDRERTEAFF
TGTGCCAGCAGTTTTGACAGGGAGAGGACTGAAGCTTTCTTT
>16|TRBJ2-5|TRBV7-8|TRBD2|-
CASSLVAGGRQETQYF
TGTGCCAGCAGCTTAGTTGCGGGGGGTCGCCAAGAGACCCAGTACTTC
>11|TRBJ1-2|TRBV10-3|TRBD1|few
CAIGTAYGYTF
TGTGCCATCGGGACAGCTTATGGCTACACCTTC
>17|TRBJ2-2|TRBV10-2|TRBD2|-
CASSGLGGGGDTGELFF
TGCGCCAGCAGTGGTTTAGGGGGCGGGGGGGACACCGGGGAGCTGTTTTTT
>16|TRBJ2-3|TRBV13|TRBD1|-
CASSPQGAWGGDTQYF
TGTGCCAGCAGCCCCCAGGGGGCTTGGGGCGGAGATACGCAGTATTTT
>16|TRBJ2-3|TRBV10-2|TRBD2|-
CASTDGLAGGSDTQYF
TGCGCCAGCACCGACGGACTAGCGGGGGGTTCAGATACGCAGTATTTT
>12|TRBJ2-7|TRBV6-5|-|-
CASSSPNYEQYF
TGTGCCAGCAGTTCGCCGAACTACGAGCAGTACTTC
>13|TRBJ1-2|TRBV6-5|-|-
CASSYIVDDGYTF
TGTGCCAGCAGTTACATAGTGGACGATGGCTACACCTTC
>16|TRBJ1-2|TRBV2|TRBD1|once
CASGTGFSEANYGYTF
TGTGCCAGCGGGACAGGGTTCAGCGAAGCGAACTATGGCTACACCTTC
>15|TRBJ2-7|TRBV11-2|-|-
CASSLGPVVGDEQYF
TGTGCCAGCAGCTTAGGACCGGTAGTGGGGGACGAGCAGTACTTC
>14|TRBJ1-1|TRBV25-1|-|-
CASSESAGGTEAFF
TGTGCCAGCAGTGAATCCGCCGGGGGCACTGAAGCTTTCTTT
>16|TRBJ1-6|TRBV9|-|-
CASSVGGTINNSPLHF
TGTGCCAGCAGCGTAGGTGGAACAATTAATAATTCACCCCTCCACTTT
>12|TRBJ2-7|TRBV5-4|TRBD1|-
CASSRTGIEQYF
TGTGCCAGCAGCCGGACAGGGATCGAGCAGTACTTC
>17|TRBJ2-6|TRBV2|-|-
CASSVADSSSGANVLTF
TGTGCCAGCAGTGTGGCTGACAGTTCCTCTGGGGCCAACGTCCTGACTTTC
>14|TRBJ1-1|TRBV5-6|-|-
CASSLGRGNTEAFF
TGTGCCAGCAGCTTGGGCAGGGGGAACACTGAAGCTTTCTTT
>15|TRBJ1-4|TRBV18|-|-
CASSPVGSYNEKLFF
TGTGCCAGCTCACCGGTGGGGAGCTACAATGAAAAACTGTTTTTT
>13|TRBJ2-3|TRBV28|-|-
CASSPPRADTQYF
TGTGCCAGCAGTCCCCCGAGGGCAGATACGCAGTATTTT
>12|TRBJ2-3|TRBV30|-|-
CAWSLSADTQYF
TGTGCCTGGTCTCTTAGTGCCGATACGCAGTATTTT
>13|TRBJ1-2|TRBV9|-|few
CASSPRGEYGYTF
TGTGCCAGCAGCCCCCGAGGAGAGTATGGCTACACCTTC
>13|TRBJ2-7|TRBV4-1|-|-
CASSQDRGVGQYF
TGCGCCAGCAGCCAAGATCGGGGTGTGGGGCAGTACTTC
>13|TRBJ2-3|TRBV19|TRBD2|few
CASRVAGADTQYF
TGTGCCTCTCGTGTTGCGGGGGCAGATACGCAGTATTTT
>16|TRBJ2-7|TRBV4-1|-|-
CASSQHPPGGSYEQYF
TGCGCCAGCAGCCAGCACCCACCCGGGGGCTCCTACGAGCAGTACTTC
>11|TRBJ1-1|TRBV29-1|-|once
CSVAGRTEAFF
TGCAGCGTTGCAGGGAGGACTGAAGCTTTCTTT
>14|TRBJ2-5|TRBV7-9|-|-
CASSLAVSGETQYF
TGTGCCAGCAGCTTAGCGGTTTCGGGAGAGACCCAGTACTTC
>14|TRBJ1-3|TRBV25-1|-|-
CASSPPESGNTIYF
TGTGCCAGCAGTCCCCCGGAGTCTGGAAACACCATATATTTT
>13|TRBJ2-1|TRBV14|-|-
CASSRQVNNEQFF
TGTGCCAGCAGCCGACAGGTTAACAATGAGCAGTTCTTC
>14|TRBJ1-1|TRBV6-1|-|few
CASSEEGVGSEAFF
TGTGCCAGCAGTGAAGAGGGGGTCGGATCCGAAGCTTTCTTT
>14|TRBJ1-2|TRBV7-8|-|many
CASSPREGSYGYTF
TGTGCCAGCAGCCCCCGGGAGGGGAGCTATGGCTACACCTTC
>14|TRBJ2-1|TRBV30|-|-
CAWSRQAIYNEQFF
TGTGCCTGGAGTCGGCAGGCCATCTACAATGAGCAGTTCTTC